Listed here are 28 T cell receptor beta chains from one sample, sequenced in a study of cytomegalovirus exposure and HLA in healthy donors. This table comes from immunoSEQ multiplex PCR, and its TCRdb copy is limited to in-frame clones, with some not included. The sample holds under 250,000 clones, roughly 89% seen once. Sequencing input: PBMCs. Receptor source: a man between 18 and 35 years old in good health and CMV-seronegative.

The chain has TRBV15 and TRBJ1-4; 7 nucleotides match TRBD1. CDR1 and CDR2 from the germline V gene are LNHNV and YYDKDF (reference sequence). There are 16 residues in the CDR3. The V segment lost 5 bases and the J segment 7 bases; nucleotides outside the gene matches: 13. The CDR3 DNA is TGTGCCACCAGCCCTAACCTCGACAGGGTGGGTGAAAAACTGTTTTTT. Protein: CATSPNLDRVGEKLFF.

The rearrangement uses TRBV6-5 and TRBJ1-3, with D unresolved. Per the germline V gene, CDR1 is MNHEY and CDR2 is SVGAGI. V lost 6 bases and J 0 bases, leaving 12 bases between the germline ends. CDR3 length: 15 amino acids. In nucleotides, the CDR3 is TGTGCCAGCAGCCCGACTTCAAGCTCTGGAAACACCATATATTTT. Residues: CASSPTSSSGNTIYF.

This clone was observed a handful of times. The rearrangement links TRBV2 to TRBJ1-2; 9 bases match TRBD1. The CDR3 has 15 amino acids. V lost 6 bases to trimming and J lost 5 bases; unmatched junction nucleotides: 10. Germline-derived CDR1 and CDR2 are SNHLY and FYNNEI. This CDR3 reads CASRDRGAGGYGYTF. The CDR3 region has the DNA TGTGCCAGCAGGGACAGGGGAGCGGGGGGATATGGCTACACCTTC.

The CDR3 region is CASSSGLAGESDTQYF. The CDR3 bases are TGTGCCAGCAGCTCTGGACTAGCGGGGGAGTCAGATACGCAGTATTTT. The rearrangement joins TRBV5-4 to TRBJ2-3; TRBD2 matches at 13 bases. In germline, CDR1 is SGHNT, CDR2 YYREEE (reference sequence). V was pared by 3 bases and J by 4 bases, with 5 bases of the junction left unmatched. The CDR3 totals 16 residues.

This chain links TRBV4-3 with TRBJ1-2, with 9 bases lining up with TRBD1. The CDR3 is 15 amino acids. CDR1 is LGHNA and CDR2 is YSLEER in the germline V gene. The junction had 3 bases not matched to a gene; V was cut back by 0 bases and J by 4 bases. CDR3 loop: CASSQDNRGPYGYTF. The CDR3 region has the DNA TGCGCCAGCAGCCAAGATAACAGGGGGCCCTATGGCTACACCTTC.

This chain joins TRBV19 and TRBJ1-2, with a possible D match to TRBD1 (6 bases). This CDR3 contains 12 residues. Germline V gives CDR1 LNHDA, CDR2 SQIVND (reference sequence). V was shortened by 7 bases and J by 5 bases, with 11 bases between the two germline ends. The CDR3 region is CASTTGTYGYTF. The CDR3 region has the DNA TGTGCCAGTACAACAGGGACATATGGCTACACCTTC.

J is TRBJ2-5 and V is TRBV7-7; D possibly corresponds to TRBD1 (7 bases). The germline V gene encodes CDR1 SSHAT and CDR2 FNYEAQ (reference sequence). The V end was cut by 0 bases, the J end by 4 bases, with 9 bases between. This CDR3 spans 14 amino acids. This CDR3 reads CASSLAQGGETQYF. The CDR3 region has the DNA TGTGCCAGCAGCTTAGCGCAGGGGGGAGAGACCCAGTACTTC.

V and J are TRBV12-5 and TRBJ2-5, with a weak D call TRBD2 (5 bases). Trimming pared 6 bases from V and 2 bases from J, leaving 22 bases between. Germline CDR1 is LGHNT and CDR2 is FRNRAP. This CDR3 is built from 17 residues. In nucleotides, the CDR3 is TGTGCTAGTGGCCCCGTCTGGGTAGAGGGAACACAAGAGACCCAGTACTTC. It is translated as CASGPVWVEGTQETQYF.

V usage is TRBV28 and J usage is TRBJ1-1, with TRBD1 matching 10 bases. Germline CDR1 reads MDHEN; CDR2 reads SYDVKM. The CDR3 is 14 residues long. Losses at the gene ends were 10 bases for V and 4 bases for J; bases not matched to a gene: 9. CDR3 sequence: CATLRTGGSTEAFF. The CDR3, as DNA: TGTGCCACACTCAGGACAGGGGGGAGCACTGAAGCTTTCTTT. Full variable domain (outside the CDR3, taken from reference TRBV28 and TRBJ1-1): DVKVTQSSRYLVKRTGEKVFLECVQDMDHENMFWYRQDPGLGLRLIYFSYDVKMKEKGDIPEGYSVSREKKERFSLILESASTNQTSMYLCATLRTGGSTEAFFGQGTRLTVV.

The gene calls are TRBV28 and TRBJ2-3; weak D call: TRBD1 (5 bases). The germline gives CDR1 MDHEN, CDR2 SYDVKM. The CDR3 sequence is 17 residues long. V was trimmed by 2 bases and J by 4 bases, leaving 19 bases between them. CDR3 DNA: TGTGCCAGCAGTTTAGCCCCCGGCAGGGATCAATCAGATACGCAGTATTTT. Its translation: CASSLAPGRDQSDTQYF.

The chain's CDR3 is CASSISSEQRWQFF. Written as DNA, the CDR3 is TGTGCCAGCAGTATCTCTAGCGAACAACGGTGGCAGTTCTTC. V is TRBV28 and J is TRBJ2-1; tentatively, D is TRBD2 (6 bases). CDR3 length equals 14 residues. Per germline, CDR1 MDHEN and CDR2 SYDVKM. V gave up 5 bases and J gave up 12 bases, with 20 bases separating them.

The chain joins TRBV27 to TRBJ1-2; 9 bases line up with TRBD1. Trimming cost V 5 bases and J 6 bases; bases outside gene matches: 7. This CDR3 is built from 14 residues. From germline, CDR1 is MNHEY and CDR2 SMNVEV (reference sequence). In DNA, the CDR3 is TGTGCCAGCAGTCCCCGGTGGGACAGGGATGGCTACACCTTC. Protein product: CASSPRWDRDGYTF.

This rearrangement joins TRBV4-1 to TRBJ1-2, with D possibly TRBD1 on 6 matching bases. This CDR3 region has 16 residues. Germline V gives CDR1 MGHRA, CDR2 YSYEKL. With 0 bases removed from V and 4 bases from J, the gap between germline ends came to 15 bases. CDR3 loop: CASSQDRRGARYGYTF. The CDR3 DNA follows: TGCGCCAGCAGCCAAGATCGGCGGGGGGCGCGCTATGGCTACACCTTC.

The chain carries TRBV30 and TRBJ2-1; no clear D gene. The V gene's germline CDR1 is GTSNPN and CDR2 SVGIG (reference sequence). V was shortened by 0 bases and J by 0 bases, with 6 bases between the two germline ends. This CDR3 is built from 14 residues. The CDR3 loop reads CAWSVLSSYNEQFF. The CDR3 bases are TGTGCCTGGAGTGTCTTGAGCTCCTACAATGAGCAGTTCTTC.

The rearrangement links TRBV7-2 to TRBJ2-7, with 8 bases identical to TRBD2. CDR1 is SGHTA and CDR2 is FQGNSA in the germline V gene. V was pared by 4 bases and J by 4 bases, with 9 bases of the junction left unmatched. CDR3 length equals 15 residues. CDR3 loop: CASSSYAGGAYEQYF. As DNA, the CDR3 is TGTGCCAGCAGCTCCTACGCGGGGGGCGCTTACGAGCAGTACTTC.

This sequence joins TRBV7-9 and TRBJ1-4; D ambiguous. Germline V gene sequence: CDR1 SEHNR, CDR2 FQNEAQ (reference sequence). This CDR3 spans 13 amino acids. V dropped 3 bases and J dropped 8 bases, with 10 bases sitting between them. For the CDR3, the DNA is TGTGCCAGCAGCTTGGAAACGGGGGAAAAACTGTTTTTT. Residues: CASSLETGEKLFF.

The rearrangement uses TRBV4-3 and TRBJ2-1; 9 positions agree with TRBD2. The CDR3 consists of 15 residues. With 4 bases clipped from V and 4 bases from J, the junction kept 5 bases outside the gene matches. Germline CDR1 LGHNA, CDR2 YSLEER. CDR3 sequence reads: CASSPRLAEYNEQFF. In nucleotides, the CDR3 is TGCGCCAGCAGCCCACGACTAGCGGAATACAATGAGCAGTTCTTC.

The CDR3 is CASSPGLAGALLGLSYEQYF. The DNA for the CDR3 is TGTGCCAGCAGCCCAGGACTAGCGGGGGCCCTCCTAGGCCTTTCCTACGAGCAGTACTTC. The chain combines TRBV7-6 with TRBJ2-7, with 13 bases matching TRBD2. The CDR3 totals 20 residues. Germline assignment: CDR1 SGHVS and CDR2 FNYEAQ. V shed 5 bases and J 1 base; nucleotides not matched to a gene: 17.

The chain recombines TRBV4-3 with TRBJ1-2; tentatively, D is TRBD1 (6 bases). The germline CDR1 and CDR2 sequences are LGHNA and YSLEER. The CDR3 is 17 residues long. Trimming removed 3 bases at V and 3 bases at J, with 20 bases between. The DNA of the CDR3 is TGCGCCAGCAGCCAGGAAGCGACAGGCCCTCGGGACTATGGCTACACCTTC. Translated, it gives CASSQEATGPRDYGYTF.

DNA for the CDR3: TGTGCCAGCACCAGGAATCAGCCCCAGCATTTT. Protein sequence: CASTRNQPQHF. The V gene is TRBV28, the J gene TRBJ1-5; unclear D gene. The V end lost 7 bases, the J end lost 4 bases, and 5 bases lay between the germline ends. Germline assignment: CDR1 MDHEN and CDR2 SYDVKM. This CDR3 has 11 amino acids.

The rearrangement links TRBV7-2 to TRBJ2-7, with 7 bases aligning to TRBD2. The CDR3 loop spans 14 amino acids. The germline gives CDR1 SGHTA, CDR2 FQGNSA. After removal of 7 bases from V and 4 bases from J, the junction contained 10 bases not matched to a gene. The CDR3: CASTSGTIFYEQYF. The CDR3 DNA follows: TGTGCCAGCACCTCCGGGACTATTTTTTACGAGCAGTACTTC. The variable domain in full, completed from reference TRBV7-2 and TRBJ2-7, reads GAGVSQSPSNKVTEKGKDVELRCDPISGHTALYWYRQSLGQGLEFLIYFQGNSAPDKSGLPSDRFSAERTGGSVSTLTIQRTQQEDSAVYLCASTSGTIFYEQYFGPGTRLTVT.

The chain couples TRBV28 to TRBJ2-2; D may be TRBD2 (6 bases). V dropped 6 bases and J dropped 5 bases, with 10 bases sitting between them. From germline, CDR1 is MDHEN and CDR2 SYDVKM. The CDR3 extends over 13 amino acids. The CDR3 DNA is TGTGCCAGCAGATACGCGGGGACCGGGGAGCTGTTTTTT. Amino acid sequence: CASRYAGTGELFF.

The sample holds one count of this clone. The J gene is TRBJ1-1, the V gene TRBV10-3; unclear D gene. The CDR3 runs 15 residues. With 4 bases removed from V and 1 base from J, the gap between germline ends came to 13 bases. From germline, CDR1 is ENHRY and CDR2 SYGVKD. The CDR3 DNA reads TGTGCCATCAGTGGCTCTGGCAGAGGGAACACTGAAGCTTTCTTT. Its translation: CAISGSGRGNTEAFF.

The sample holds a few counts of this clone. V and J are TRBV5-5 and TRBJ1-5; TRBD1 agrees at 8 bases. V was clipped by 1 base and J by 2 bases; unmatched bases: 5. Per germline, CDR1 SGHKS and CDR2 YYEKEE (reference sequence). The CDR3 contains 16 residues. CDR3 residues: CASSLTGGIGNQPQHF. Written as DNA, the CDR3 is TGTGCCAGCAGCTTGACAGGGGGAATCGGCAATCAGCCCCAGCATTTT.

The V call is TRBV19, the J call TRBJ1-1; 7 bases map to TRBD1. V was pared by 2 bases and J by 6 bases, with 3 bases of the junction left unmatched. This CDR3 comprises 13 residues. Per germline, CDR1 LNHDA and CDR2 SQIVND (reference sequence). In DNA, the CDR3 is TGTGCCAGTAGTATAACCCAGGGGGCTGAAGCTTTCTTT. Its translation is CASSITQGAEAFF.

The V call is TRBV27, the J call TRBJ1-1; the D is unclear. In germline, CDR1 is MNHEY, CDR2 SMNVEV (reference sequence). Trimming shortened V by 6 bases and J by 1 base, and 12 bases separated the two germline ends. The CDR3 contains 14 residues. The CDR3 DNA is TGTGCCAGCAGGCCGACCGGCGGGAACACTGAAGCTTTCTTT. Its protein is CASRPTGGNTEAFF.

The CDR3 DNA reads TGTGCCAGCAGCCAAGATAGGACTAACCAAGAGACCCAGTACTTC. It yields the protein CASSQDRTNQETQYF. This chain uses TRBV4-2 with TRBJ2-5; D is possibly TRBD2 (6 bases). This CDR3 region has 15 residues. Germline loops: CDR1 LGHNA, CDR2 YNFKEQ. V lost 0 bases and J lost 0, with 8 bases in between.

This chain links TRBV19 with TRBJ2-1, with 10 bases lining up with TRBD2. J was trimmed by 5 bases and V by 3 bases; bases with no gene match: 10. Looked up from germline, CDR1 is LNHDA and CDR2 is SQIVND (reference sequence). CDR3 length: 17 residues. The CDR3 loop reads CASSIEASGGIDNEQFF. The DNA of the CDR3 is TGTGCCAGTAGTATCGAGGCTAGCGGGGGTATTGACAATGAGCAGTTCTTC.